The 7 T cell receptor beta chains presented below share a single source sample, sequenced in a study of T cells in Graves' hyperthyroidism and ophthalmopathy. Researchers took RNA transcripts and amplified the TCR beta CDR3 regions from them. HTBI primers were employed in a first-round RT-PCR of the TCR CDR3. From the multiplex PCR reads, TCRdb called clonotypes with MiXCR, one entry per CDR3 protein. Among approximately 500,000 distinct CDR3 sequences listed, around 46% were seen once. Material for sequencing was peripheral blood or thyroid tissue (not recorded which). All receptors come from a woman between 18 and 29 years old with Graves' hyperthyroidism.

The CDR3 nucleotides are TGTGCCACCAGCAGCCAAGAGGACAGCCAAGAGACCCAGTACTTC. It translates to CATSSQEDSQETQYF. The chain has TRBV15 and TRBJ2-5; D possibly corresponds to TRBD1 (6 bases). Trimming removed 3 bases from V and 1 base from J, with 12 bases in between. Germline CDR1 LNHNV, CDR2 YYDKDF (reference sequence). CDR3 size: 15 residues.

Ten or more counts support this clonotype. Written as DNA, the CDR3 is TGTGCCACCAGCAGAGATTACTCTGGGGCCAACGTCCTGACTTTC. Protein sequence: CATSRDYSGANVLTF. This sequence joins TRBV15 and TRBJ2-6; D is ambiguous. The germline CDR1 and CDR2 sequences are LNHNV and YYDKDF (reference sequence). The CDR3 covers 15 residues. The ends were cut back, 0 bases at V and 0 bases at J, with 3 bases in the middle.

In regard to this clonotype: Germline is not matched at one junction end, which may reflect a read error. The genes are TRBV24-1 and TRBJ2-2, with a weak D call TRBD2 (6 bases). The CDR3 covers 16 residues. Germline V CDR1 and CDR2: KGHDR, SFDVKD. DNA for the CDR3: TGTGCCACCAGTGACTCCACTGCCGGAGGGCACAATGAGCAGTTTTTT. Encoded protein: CATSDSTAGGHNEQFF.

The J gene is TRBJ2-3, the V gene TRBV4-1; 10 bases match TRBD2. There are 15 residues in the CDR3. Germline CDR1 reads MGHRA; CDR2 reads YSYEKL. The ends lost 3 bases at V and 1 base at J; junction bases unmatched: 1. In DNA, the CDR3 is TGCGCCAGCAGCCAGAGCGGGAGGGGCACAGATACGCAGTATTTT. It is translated as CASSQSGRGTDTQYF.

This clonotype was observed at least ten times. The rearrangement joins TRBV10-3 to TRBJ1-5; a weak D match, TRBD1 (5 bases). Trimming stripped 0 bases from V and 0 bases from J, with 15 bases between. CDR1 is ENHRY, CDR2 SYGVKD, per germline. The CDR3 runs to 18 residues. The CDR3 DNA sequence: TGTGCCATCAGTGAGTCGATTGTTAGGGGAAATAGCAATCAGCCCCAGCATTTT. It encodes CAISESIVRGNSNQPQHF.

This clonotype was counted ten times or more. The chain links TRBV16 to TRBJ1-2; 7 positions agree with TRBD1. Germline loops: CDR1 KGHSY, CDR2 FQNENV. The V gene end was trimmed by 4 bases and the J gene end by 4 bases; junction bases not matched to a gene: 6. The CDR3 extends over 14 amino acids. CDR3 in amino acids: CASSPRQGRYGYTF. CDR3 DNA sequence: TGTGCCAGCAGCCCAAGACAGGGTCGCTATGGCTACACCTTC.

This clonotype was detected a few times. This chain's CDR3 is CASSYSSGGPVQQYF. CDR3 sequence (DNA): TGTGCCAGCAGTTACTCGTCGGGAGGCCCTGTTCAGCAGTACTTC. The chain links TRBV6-5 to TRBJ2-7, with 7 bases aligning to TRBD2. V trimming: 0 bases; J trimming: 8 bases; junction bases outside the gene matches: 10. This CDR3 is 15 amino acids long. Germline V gene lookup returns CDR1 MNHEY and CDR2 SVGAGI.